This passage covers 3 T cell receptor beta chains from one sample sequenced in a study of blood T cell repertoires in COVID-19. TCRdb keeps only in-frame clones here, not all; method: immunoSEQ multiplex PCR. The sample has approximately 100,000 clones; approximately 84% are singletons. Sequencing was carried out using peripheral blood. The receptor source for this set is a woman aged 55-70 years with acute or convalescent COVID-19.

This chain joins TRBV7-9 and TRBJ1-2; weak D call: TRBD1 (6 bases). Germline V lookup: CDR1 SEHNR, CDR2 FQNEAQ (reference sequence). This CDR3 is 15 amino acids long. Trimming cost V 5 bases and J 5 bases, with 18 bases left between them. The CDR3 DNA is TGTGCCAGCAGCCAATCACAGGGAATTCCATATGGCTACACCTTC. Amino acids: CASSQSQGIPYGYTF.

The chain is built from TRBV4-1 and TRBJ1-2, with TRBD1 matching 7 bases. V lost 4 bases to trimming and J lost 5 bases; unmatched junction nucleotides: 10. The CDR3 totals 15 residues. The germline V gene encodes CDR1 MGHRA and CDR2 YSYEKL. The CDR3 DNA reads as TGCGCCAGCAGCCCTACGGGACAGTTGTCTTATGGCTACACCTTC. It is translated as CASSPTGQLSYGYTF.

In this sample, this clone turned up many times. CDR3 nucleotide sequence: TGCGCCAGCAGCCAAGCACGGGGGGCCTACTCTGGGGCCAACGTCCTGACTTTC. This sequence encodes CASSQARGAYSGANVLTF. The rearrangement joins TRBV4-1 to TRBJ2-6; the D gene is possibly TRBD2 (7 bases). CDR3 length: 18 residues. V was shortened by 1 base and J by 0 bases, with 13 bases between the two germline ends. CDR1 is MGHRA, CDR2 YSYEKL, per germline.